This is a list of T cell receptor beta chains from one sample in a study of blood T cell repertoires in COVID-19. Data came from immunoSEQ multiplex PCR; TCRdb stores just in-frame clones and leaves some out. The data show 53,000 or so clones, roughly 76% seen once. The material sequenced was peripheral blood. The receptor set was obtained from a man aged 45 to 65 with active or convalescent COVID-19. The CDR3 runs from the conserved cysteine through the conserved F or W. The D gene is left open where the match is weak. Expanded clones get a size class; other rows say once, few or many, or leave the size out.

j_call d_call v_call clone_size cdr3_aa cdr3_nt
TRBJ2-7 . TRBV3-1/TRBV3-2 . CASSQRRVGYEQYF TGTGCCAGCAGCCAACGCAGGGTGGGTTACGAGCAGTACTTC
TRBJ2-1 . TRBV19 once CASSIVAGSNEQFF TGTGCCAGTAGTATAGTAGCAGGGTCAAATGAGCAGTTCTTC
TRBJ2-1 . TRBV27 . CASSRFSEGNEQFF TGTGCCAGCAGTCGGTTTAGCGAAGGGAATGAGCAGTTCTTC
TRBJ2-5 TRBD2 TRBV30 . CAWSEPGRVAGGGPQYF TGTGCCTGGAGCGAACCGGGGCGGGTAGCGGGAGGGGGCCCCCAGTACTTC
TRBJ2-2 . TRBV6-1 . CASSEWGDTGELFF TGTGCCAGCAGTGAATGGGGGGACACCGGGGAGCTGTTTTTT
TRBJ2-7 TRBD2 TRBV7-2 . CASSFSGGTYEQYF TGTGCCAGCAGCTTTAGCGGGGGAACCTACGAGCAGTACTTC
TRBJ1-1 . TRBV28 . CASSLLPQTRNTEAFF TGTGCCAGCAGTTTGTTGCCTCAAACGAGGAACACTGAAGCTTTCTTT
TRBJ1-3 . TRBV21-1 . CASSKAPGASGNTIYF TGTGCCAGCAGCAAGGCTCCTGGGGCCTCTGGAAACACCATATATTTT
TRBJ2-1 TRBD2 TRBV27 . CASRTGTSGRNEQFF TGTGCCAGCAGAACCGGGACTAGCGGGAGGAATGAGCAGTTCTTC
TRBJ1-4 . TRBV7-2 . CASSPGVTGGKLFF TGTGCCAGCAGCCCCGGGGTCACGGGGGGAAAACTGTTTTTT
TRBJ2-2 TRBD1 TRBV5-1 . CASSLTGGSRELFF TGCGCCAGCAGCCTGACAGGGGGCTCGAGGGAGCTGTTTTTT
TRBJ2-7 TRBD1 TRBV5-6 . CASSLVGTELYEQYF TGTGCCAGCAGCTTGGTAGGGACAGAGCTTTACGAGCAGTACTTC
TRBJ1-4 TRBD1 TRBV19 . CASSRWDSRNEKLFF TGTGCCAGTAGTAGGTGGGACAGCCGGAATGAAAAACTGTTTTTT
TRBJ1-1 . TRBV10-2 . CASSESRGGTEAFF TGCGCCAGCAGTGAGTCTAGGGGGGGAACTGAAGCTTTCTTT
TRBJ1-5 . TRBV10-3 . CAISDGDQPQHF TGTGCCATCAGTGACGGGGATCAGCCCCAGCATTTT
TRBJ2-7 . TRBV6-5 . CASSGVGQFGYEQYF TGTGCCAGCAGCGGGGTCGGACAGTTCGGCTACGAGCAGTACTTC
TRBJ1-1 . TRBV5-6 . CASSRLPGTEAFF TGTGCCAGCAGCCGCCTCCCGGGGACTGAAGCTTTCTTT
TRBJ1-1 . TRBV7-9 once CASSLVGREGTEAFF TGTGCCAGCAGCCTAGTGGGGCGGGAGGGAACTGAAGCTTTCTTT
TRBJ1-2 . TRBV5-5 . CASSLGPPGRTTNYGYTF TGTGCCAGCAGCTTGGGTCCGCCGGGCAGGACTACTAACTATGGCTACACCTTC
TRBJ2-5 TRBD2 TRBV7-8 . CASSWERGAQYF TGTGCCAGCAGCTGGGAGCGGGGGGCCCAGTACTTC
TRBJ2-1 TRBD2 TRBV5-1 . CASSFAGGYNEQFF TGCGCCAGCAGCTTTGCGGGAGGATACAATGAGCAGTTCTTC
TRBJ2-1 TRBD2 TRBV10-2 . CASSTSGIYNEQFF TGCGCCAGCAGTACTAGCGGGATTTACAATGAGCAGTTCTTC
TRBJ1-4 TRBD1 TRBV19 . CASSAPTGAAEKLFF TGTGCCAGTAGTGCGCCGACAGGGGCAGCTGAAAAACTGTTTTTT
TRBJ2-5 . TRBV2 few CASSKQVNRQETQYF TGTGCCAGCAGTAAGCAGGTTAACAGACAAGAGACCCAGTACTTC
TRBJ2-3 . TRBV19 once CASSMGRGRTDTQYF TGTGCCAGTAGTATGGGGAGAGGCCGCACAGATACGCAGTATTTT
TRBJ2-1 . TRBV27 . CASTQTGPSYNEQFF TGTGCCAGCACCCAGACAGGACCCTCCTACAATGAGCAGTTCTTC
TRBJ2-1 TRBD1 TRBV15 once CATSRVRTGGGYEQFF TGTGCCACCAGCAGAGTCAGAACAGGGGGCGGGTATGAGCAGTTCTTC
TRBJ1-2 . TRBV2 . CASTTEVSSVYGYTF TGTGCCAGCACCACGGAGGTCAGTTCAGTCTATGGCTACACCTTC
TRBJ2-7 . TRBV4-1 many CASSQTSDSTLYEQYF TGCGCCAGCAGCCAAACAAGCGATTCAACCTTATACGAGCAGTACTTC
TRBJ2-3 TRBD2 TRBV7-8 . CASSARLRGGAGDTQYF TGTGCCAGCAGCGCCCGACTACGCGGGGGGGCCGGAGATACGCAGTATTTT
TRBJ1-3 . TRBV12-3/TRBV12-4 . CASSLRGGNTIYF TGTGCCAGCAGCCTACGCGGGGGAAACACCATATATTTT
TRBJ2-7 . TRBV21-1 once CASSNPGDRGRGEQYF TGTGCCAGCAGCAACCCCGGGGACAGGGGAAGGGGTGAGCAGTACTTC
TRBJ2-1 TRBD2 TRBV24-1 . CATSGESGGVHEQFF TGTGCCACCAGTGGAGAGAGCGGGGGGGTACATGAGCAGTTCTTC
TRBJ2-3 . TRBV7-6 . CASSLVYRSTDTQYF TGTGCCAGCAGCTTAGTCTACAGGAGTACAGATACGCAGTATTTT
TRBJ2-2 TRBD1 TRBV30 . CAWSRTGPILAGELFF TGTGCCTGGAGTCGGACAGGCCCGATCCTCGCCGGGGAGCTGTTTTTT
TRBJ2-3 . TRBV4-1 . CASSQEGTAGDTQYF TGCGCCAGCAGCCAAGAAGGGACTGCCGGAGATACGCAGTATTTT
TRBJ1-4 . TRBV18 . CASSPRGFTNEKLFF TGTGCCAGCTCACCACGAGGTTTTACTAATGAAAAACTGTTTTTT
TRBJ2-2 TRBD2 TRBV30 . CACPWGGTGELFF TGTGCCTGCCCATGGGGGGGAACCGGGGAGCTGTTTTTT
TRBJ1-1 . TRBV11-2 . CASSLSLNTEAFF TGTGCCAGCAGCTTGAGTTTGAACACTGAAGCTTTCTTT
TRBJ2-1 . TRBV29-1 . CSVEGGGGSGNEQFF TGCAGCGTTGAAGGAGGGGGGGGTAGTGGGAATGAGCAGTTCTTC
TRBJ1-2 . TRBV3-1/TRBV3-2 once CASSQDLQGSGYTF TGTGCCAGCAGCCAAGATTTACAGGGTAGTGGCTACACCTTC
TRBJ1-1 TRBD1 TRBV6-5 once CASSYETGFTEAFF TGTGCCAGCAGTTACGAGACAGGGTTCACTGAAGCTTTCTTT
TRBJ2-1 . TRBV5-1 . CASSLGGGAPNEQFF TGCGCCAGCAGCTTGGGGGGGGGCGCACCTAATGAGCAGTTCTTC
TRBJ2-7 . TRBV12-3/TRBV12-4 . CASSLADRSEQYF TGTGCCAGCAGTTTAGCCGACAGGAGCGAGCAGTACTTC
TRBJ2-2 . TRBV30 few CAWSVSISGELFF TGTGCCTGGAGTGTTTCAATTTCCGGGGAGCTGTTTTTT
TRBJ1-6 TRBD1 TRBV19 . CASSPSRDRGALHF TGTGCCAGTAGTCCTTCTCGGGACAGGGGAGCCCTCCACTTT
TRBJ1-2 . TRBV7-8 . CASSPDRTGYTF TGTGCCAGCAGCCCCGACAGGACTGGCTACACCTTC
TRBJ1-2 TRBD1 TRBV11-2 . CASSLVGGRGQGYTF TGTGCCAGCAGCTTAGTGGGCGGCAGGGGGCAAGGCTACACCTTC
TRBJ2-5 TRBD2 TRBV15 . CATSRDVPRLGLAGYQETQYF TGTGCCACCAGCAGAGATGTCCCCCGACTGGGACTAGCGGGATACCAAGAGACCCAGTACTTC
TRBJ2-5 . TRBV19 . CASTVGFGLRQETQYF TGTGCCAGTACCGTGGGGTTTGGACTCCGCCAAGAGACCCAGTACTTC
TRBJ2-5 TRBD2 TRBV7-8 . CASSLQRGGRETQYF TGTGCCAGCAGCCTCCAGCGGGGGGGCCGGGAGACCCAGTACTTC
TRBJ2-6 TRBD2 TRBV4-1 . CASSQGWVVGTSSFSGANVLTF TGCGCCAGCAGCCAAGGGTGGGTAGTCGGGACTAGTTCCTTCTCTGGGGCCAACGTCCTGACTTTC
TRBJ1-3 . TRBV11-2 . CASSPGVETGNTIYF TGTGCCAGCAGCCCAGGGGTAGAGACTGGAAACACCATATATTTT
TRBJ1-1 . TRBV7-9 . CASSKGAGANTEAFF TGTGCCAGCAGCAAAGGGGCAGGGGCGAACACTGAAGCTTTCTTT
TRBJ1-5 . TRBV5-5 . CASSPDRNQPQHF TGTGCCAGCAGCCCAGACAGAAATCAGCCCCAGCATTTT
TRBJ2-7 TRBD1 TRBV7-9 once CASSPPRTGLNEQYF TGTGCCAGCAGCCCCCCTAGGACAGGGTTGAACGAGCAGTACTTC
TRBJ1-1 TRBD1 TRBV5-1 . CASKQGALITEAFF TGCGCCAGCAAGCAGGGGGCTCTTATCACTGAAGCTTTCTTT
TRBJ1-2 TRBD1 TRBV6-6 . CASSPTGGNGYTF TGTGCCAGCAGTCCGACAGGGGGAAATGGCTACACCTTC
TRBJ1-2 . TRBV10-3 . CAISNIFIYGYTF TGTGCCATCAGTAACATATTTATCTATGGCTACACCTTC
TRBJ2-1 TRBD1 TRBV7-3 . CASSTRDRATYNEQFF TGTGCCAGCAGCACTCGGGACAGGGCCACCTACAATGAGCAGTTCTTC